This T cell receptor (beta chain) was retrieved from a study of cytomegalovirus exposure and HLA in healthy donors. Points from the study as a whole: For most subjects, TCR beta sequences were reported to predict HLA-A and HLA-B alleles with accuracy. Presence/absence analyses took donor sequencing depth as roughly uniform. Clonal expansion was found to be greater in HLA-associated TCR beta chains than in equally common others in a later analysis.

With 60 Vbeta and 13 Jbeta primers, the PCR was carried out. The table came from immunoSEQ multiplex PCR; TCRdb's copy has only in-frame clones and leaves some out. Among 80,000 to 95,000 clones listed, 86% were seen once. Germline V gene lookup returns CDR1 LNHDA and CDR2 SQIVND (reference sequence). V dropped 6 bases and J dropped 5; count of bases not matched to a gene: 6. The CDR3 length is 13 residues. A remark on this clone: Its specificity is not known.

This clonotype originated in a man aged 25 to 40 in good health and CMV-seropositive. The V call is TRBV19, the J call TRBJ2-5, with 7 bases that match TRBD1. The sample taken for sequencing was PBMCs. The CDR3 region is CASRPGQLETQYF. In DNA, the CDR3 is TGTGCCAGTAGACCGGGACAGTTGGAGACCCAGTACTTC. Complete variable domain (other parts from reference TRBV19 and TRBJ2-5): DGGITQSPKYLFRKEGQNVTLSCEQNLNHDAMYWYRQDPGQGLRLIYYSQIVNDFQKGDIAEGYSVSREKKESFPLTVTSAQKNPTAFYLCASRPGQLETQYFGPGTRLLVL.